These 22 T cell receptor beta chains were sequenced from one sample in a study of patients and donors after allogeneic stem cell transplantation. TCRdb passed the RT-PCR reads through MiXCR, listing each CDR3 protein once. Of approximately 410,000 distinct CDR3 sequences in the sample, under 20% were seen once. The sample was blood, either unsorted or a sorted T cell fraction (not recorded which). These receptor sequences come from a human donor who was either an allogeneic HSCT recipient or a stem cell or donor lymphocyte infusion donor (not recorded which). It is not recorded whose cells these are; they may come from a transplant donor.

This sequence joins TRBV7-9 and TRBJ2-1; no firm D call. The CDR3 runs to 12 residues. Deletions cut 2 bases from V and 8 bases from J, with 7 bases between. The V gene's germline CDR1 is SEHNR and CDR2 FQNEAQ (reference sequence). The CDR3 reads CASSLRSDEQFF. CDR3 DNA: TGTGCCAGCAGCTTACGAAGCGATGAGCAGTTCTTC.

This clonotype has just a few counts. The chain couples TRBV27 to TRBJ2-1; perhaps TRBD1 as D (6 bases). This CDR3 has 18 amino acids. V lost 6 bases to trimming and J lost 0 bases, with 21 bases between them. CDR1 is MNHEY and CDR2 is SMNVEV in the germline V gene (reference sequence). The CDR3 DNA reads as TGTGCCAGCAGACGGATAGTACAGGGTGCTAGCTCCTACAATGAGCAGTTCTTC. Protein product: CASRRIVQGASSYNEQFF.

There are a few counts of this clonotype. This chain connects TRBV12-3 or TRBV12-4 to TRBJ2-7; 9 nucleotides align to TRBD1. With 1 base clipped from V and 2 bases from J, the junction kept 6 bases outside the gene matches. CDR3 length equals 16 residues. The CDR3 here is CASSLGRGTGPYEQYF. The CDR3 bases are TGTGCCAGCAGTTTAGGGCGCGGGACAGGGCCCTACGAGCAGTACTTC.

The table lists this clonotype with many counts. The chain is built from TRBV4-3 and TRBJ2-2; a weak D match, TRBD1 (5 bases). V lost 2 bases, J lost 3 bases, and 13 bases lay in between. Germline CDR1 is LGHNA and CDR2 is YSLEER. The CDR3 length is 16 residues. The CDR3 sequence is CASSQHQGWDTGELFF. The CDR3 DNA sequence: TGCGCCAGCAGCCAACATCAGGGATGGGACACCGGGGAGCTGTTTTTT.

This clonotype occurred a few times. The V call is TRBV6-1, the J call TRBJ1-2, with 8 bases identical to TRBD1. With V trimmed by 7 bases and J by 3 bases, 7 bases remained unmatched. The CDR3 runs to 14 residues. Germline assignment: CDR1 MNHNS and CDR2 SASEGT. CDR3 region: CASKRTGKDYGYTF. The CDR3 DNA is TGTGCCAGCAAGAGGACAGGGAAAGACTATGGCTACACCTTC.

The V call is TRBV13, the J call TRBJ1-1; D not resolved. CDR1 is PRHDT, CDR2 FYEKMQ, per germline (reference sequence). Trimming cost V 5 bases and J 1 base, with 11 bases left between them. CDR3 size: 14 residues. CDR3 sequence reads: CASSPQEENTEAFF. CDR3 in DNA: TGTGCCAGCAGCCCCCAGGAGGAGAACACTGAAGCTTTCTTT.

The chain combines TRBV29-1 with TRBJ1-2, with 7 bases identical to TRBD1. The trim removed 3 bases at V and 4 bases at J, leaving 5 bases unmatched. Germline CDR1 is SQVTM and CDR2 is ANQGSEA. CDR3 length equals 13 residues. CDR3 nucleotide sequence: TGCAGCGTTGATAGGGGGCATAGCTATGGCTACACCTTC. Its translation is CSVDRGHSYGYTF. Together with reference TRBV29-1 and TRBJ1-2, the CDR3 gives the full variable domain: SAVISQKPSRDICQRGTSLTIQCQVDSQVTMMFWYRQQPGQSLTLIATANQGSEATYESGFVIDKFPISRPNLTFSTLTVSNMSPEDSSIYLCSVDRGHSYGYTFGSGTRLTVV.

V and J are TRBV14 and TRBJ2-3, with 7 bases identical to TRBD1. Germline V gene lookup returns CDR1 SGHDN and CDR2 FVKESK. The V gene end was trimmed by 5 bases and the J gene end by 0 bases; junction bases not matched to a gene: 8. The CDR3 loop spans 16 amino acids. The CDR3 spells CASSIQGMRSTDTQYF. The CDR3 region has the DNA TGTGCCAGCAGCATACAGGGGATGAGGAGCACAGATACGCAGTATTTT.

This clonotype has more than one count but fewer than ten. The chain combines TRBV20-1 with TRBJ1-3; 7 bases map to TRBD1. The V and J ends lost 3 bases and 0 bases, in that order; junction bases with no gene match: 5. The germline CDR1 and CDR2 sequences are DFQATT and SNEGSKA (reference sequence). This CDR3 comprises 15 residues. CDR3 bases: TGCAGTGCTAGCCGGGACAGCTTCTCTGGAAACACCATATATTTT. Residues: CSASRDSFSGNTIYF.

The chain carries TRBV9 and TRBJ2-7; tentative D call: TRBD1 (5 bases). Germline lookup yields CDR1 SGDLS and CDR2 YYNGEE. Trimming took off 0 bases at V and 3 bases at J, with 13 bases between the two ends. This CDR3 is built from 15 residues. The CDR3 sequence is CASSVVAGMGYEQYF. CDR3 bases: TGTGCCAGCAGCGTAGTAGCAGGGATGGGCTACGAGCAGTACTTC. Full variable domain (rest looked up from reference TRBV9 and TRBJ2-7): DSGVTQTPKHLITATGQRVTLRCSPRSGDLSVYWYQQSLDQGLQFLIQYYNGEERAKGNILERFSAQQFPDLHSELNLSSLELGDSALYFCASSVVAGMGYEQYFGPGTRLTVT.

This rearrangement joins TRBV6-5 to TRBJ1-3; no definite D call. The CDR3 sequence is 11 residues long. V was clipped by 6 bases and J by 11 bases, with 11 bases between them. The V gene's germline CDR1 is MNHEY and CDR2 SVGAGI. CDR3 coding DNA: TGTGCCAGCAGCAGACCCGGGGCCATATATTTT. Amino acid sequence: CASSRPGAIYF.

This clonotype was observed a handful of times. CDR3 nucleotides: TGTGCCAGCAGTTATTTCTGGCGGGGGCTCGGCGGGGAGCTGTTTTTT. Its protein is CASSYFWRGLGGELFF. The chain employs TRBV6-2 or TRBV6-3 and TRBJ2-2; perhaps TRBD2 as D (7 bases). This CDR3 has 16 residues. Trimming removed 3 bases at V and 7 bases at J, with 18 bases between. Germline assignment: CDR1 MNHEY and CDR2 SVGEGT.

J is TRBJ1-6 and V is TRBV11-2; 9 positions match TRBD1. V gave up 6 bases and J gave up 11 bases; unmatched junction bases: 8. The germline V gene has CDR1 SGHAT and CDR2 FQNNGV. The CDR3 length is 14 residues. This CDR3 is CASRLTGGGTPLHF. CDR3 bases: TGTGCCAGCAGGCTTACAGGGGGCGGGACACCCCTCCACTTT.

This chain links TRBV5-4 with TRBJ2-1, with D tentatively TRBD1 or TRBD2 (6 bases each). CDR3 length: 15 amino acids. V lost 0 bases to trimming and J lost 7 bases, with 14 bases between them. CDR1 SGHNT and CDR2 YYREEE come from the germline V gene (reference sequence). CDR3 coding DNA: TGTGCCAGCAGCTTGGCTGTCACGGGGGCAAATGAGCAGTTCTTC. Translated, it gives CASSLAVTGANEQFF. Looking up the rest from reference TRBV5-4 and TRBJ2-1 gives the full variable domain: ETGVTQSPTHLIKTRGQQVTLRCSSQSGHNTVSWYQQALGQGPQFIFQYYREEENGRGNFPPRFSGLQFPNYSSELNVNALELDDSALYLCASSLAVTGANEQFFGPGTRLTVL.

This clonotype showed up many times. V usage is TRBV12-3 or TRBV12-4 and J usage is TRBJ2-2, with 12 positions matching TRBD2. The CDR3 consists of 18 residues. The V segment lost 7 bases and the J segment 5 bases; nucleotides outside the gene matches: 14. CDR3 amino acids: CASTPTSGRPAETGELFF. CDR3 DNA sequence: TGTGCCAGCACCCCGACTAGCGGGAGACCCGCGGAGACCGGGGAGCTGTTTTTT.

This clonotype has more than one count but fewer than ten. The rearrangement links TRBV6-5 to TRBJ1-4, with 8 bases fitting TRBD1. The CDR3 sequence is 14 residues long. The junction had 6 bases not matched to a gene; V was cut back by 4 bases and J by 8 bases. Germline V lookup: CDR1 MNHEY, CDR2 SVGAGI. The CDR3 coding sequence is TGTGCCAGCAGTTCAGGGGGCTCGGGAGAAAAACTGTTTTTT. It encodes CASSSGGSGEKLFF.

The rearrangement links TRBV7-9 to TRBJ2-7, with 12 bases matching TRBD1. The germline V gene encodes CDR1 SEHNR and CDR2 FQNEAQ (reference sequence). V dropped 3 bases and J dropped 7; count of bases not matched to a gene: 13. CDR3 length: 17 amino acids. The CDR3 here is CASSFPPPGTGGGEQYF. The CDR3 DNA reads as TGTGCCAGCAGCTTCCCCCCCCCCGGGACAGGGGGCGGTGAGCAGTACTTC.

The chain uses TRBV5-5 and TRBJ2-7, with D possibly called TRBD1 or TRBD2 (5 bases each). Per germline, CDR1 SGHKS and CDR2 YYEKEE (reference sequence). The CDR3 totals 16 residues. V was trimmed by 2 bases and J by 0 bases, leaving 15 bases between them. CDR3 sequence reads: CASSLQKSGHSYEQYF. CDR3 bases: TGTGCCAGCAGCTTACAAAAGAGCGGACACTCCTACGAGCAGTACTTC.

This clonotype occurred a few times. V gene TRBV5-6 combines with J gene TRBJ1-2; 9 nucleotides match TRBD1. Looked up from germline, CDR1 is SGHDT and CDR2 is YYEEEE. The CDR3 loop spans 16 amino acids. The V segment lost 4 bases and the J segment 0 bases; nucleotides outside the gene matches: 7. The CDR3 reads CASSLGTGRANYGYTF. The CDR3 DNA reads as TGTGCCAGCAGCCTGGGGACAGGGCGAGCTAACTATGGCTACACCTTC.

The rearrangement links TRBV12-3 or TRBV12-4 to TRBJ1-2; 7 nucleotides agree with TRBD1. The CDR3 sequence is 14 residues long. The junction had 7 bases not matched to a gene; V was cut back by 1 base and J by 8 bases. The CDR3 DNA reads as TGTGCCAGCAGTTTAGTTCTCGGAGGGGGCGGCTACACCTTC. Protein sequence: CASSLVLGGGGYTF.

The chain joins TRBV15 to TRBJ2-3; D gene unclear. Deletions cut 1 base from V and 2 bases from J, with 13 bases between. In germline, CDR1 is LNHNV, CDR2 YYDKDF (reference sequence). The CDR3 contains 16 residues. As DNA, the CDR3 is TGTGCCACCAGCAGAGGGACCGACCCCTACACAGATACGCAGTATTTT. It translates to CATSRGTDPYTDTQYF.

In its sample, this clonotype was seen a few times. The rearrangement joins TRBV7-9 to TRBJ1-1, with D uncertain. Germline values: CDR1 SEHNR, CDR2 FQNEAQ (reference sequence). The CDR3 has 13 amino acids. Trimming shortened V by 10 bases and J by 1 base, and 13 bases separated the two germline ends. CDR3 nucleotide sequence: TGTGCCACCTCACCCACACCGAACACTGAAGCTTTCTTT. Translation: CATSPTPNTEAFF.